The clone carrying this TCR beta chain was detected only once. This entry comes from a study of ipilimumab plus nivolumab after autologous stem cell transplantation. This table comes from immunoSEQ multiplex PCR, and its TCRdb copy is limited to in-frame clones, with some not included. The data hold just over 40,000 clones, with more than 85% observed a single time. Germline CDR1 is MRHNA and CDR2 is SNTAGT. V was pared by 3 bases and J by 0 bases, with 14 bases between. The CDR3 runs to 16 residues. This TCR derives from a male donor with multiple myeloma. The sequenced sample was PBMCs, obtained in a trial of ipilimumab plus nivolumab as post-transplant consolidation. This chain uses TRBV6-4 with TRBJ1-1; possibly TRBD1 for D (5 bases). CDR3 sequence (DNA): TGTGCCAGCAGTGATTCCAGGGTCCCCATGAACACTGAAGCTTTCTTT. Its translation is CASSDSRVPMNTEAFF.